Shown below are 15 T cell receptor beta chains from a single sample sequenced in a study of shared clonotypes between healthy human individuals. Profiling relied on immunoSEQ multiplex PCR, and the TCRdb table lists in-frame clones only, not all of them. Among about 2 million clones listed, approximately 95% were seen once. Material: naive CD4+ T cells sorted from blood. Sample subset: CD45RA+ positively selected. These receptors originate from a man aged 18-30 years in good health.

This clone has a count of ten or more. The sample contains more than one DNA sequence encoding this CDR3. The chain combines TRBV30 with TRBJ1-1; TRBD1 matches at 7 bases. The CDR3 consists of 15 residues. V was clipped by 1 base and J by 0 bases; unmatched bases: 5. Germline V gives CDR1 GTSNPN, CDR2 SVGIG (reference sequence). The CDR3, as DNA: TGTGCCTGGAGTGCTGCCGGGACAGTGAACACTGAAGCTTTCTTT. This codes for CAWSAAGTVNTEAFF.

V and J are TRBV18 and TRBJ1-2; TRBD1 might be the D (5 bases). The CDR3 runs to 16 residues. V dropped 0 bases and J dropped 3 bases, with 14 bases sitting between them. Germline CDR1 reads KGHSH; CDR2 reads LQKENI. CDR3 in amino acids: CASSPPGGVFDYGYTF. The CDR3 DNA follows: TGTGCCAGCTCACCACCTGGGGGGGTCTTCGACTATGGCTACACCTTC. Full variable domain (rest looked up from reference TRBV18 and TRBJ1-2): NAGVMQNPRHLVRRRGQEARLRCSPMKGHSHVYWYRQLPEEGLKFMVYLQKENIIDESGMPKERFSAEFPKEGPSILRIQQVVRGDSAAYFCASSPPGGVFDYGYTFGSGTRLTVV.

The rearrangement joins TRBV9 to TRBJ2-3; TRBD2 agrees at 9 bases. J lost 5 bases, V lost 4 bases, and 8 bases had no gene match. CDR1 and CDR2 (germline): SGDLS, YYNGEE. CDR3 length: 15 amino acids. CDR3 sequence: CASSTAGGLGDTQYF. The CDR3 region has the DNA TGTGCCAGCAGCACAGCGGGGGGCTTGGGAGATACGCAGTATTTT.

The J gene is TRBJ2-2, the V gene TRBV19; no clear D gene. Per germline, CDR1 LNHDA and CDR2 SQIVND (reference sequence). This CDR3 region has 14 residues. Trimming took off 0 bases at V and 5 bases at J, with 7 bases between the two ends. The CDR3 nucleotides are TGTGCCAGTAGTATAGACCCCGGTACCGGGGAGCTGTTTTTT. Residues: CASSIDPGTGELFF.

This chain links TRBV6-5 with TRBJ2-1; D possibly uses TRBD1 or TRBD2 (5 bases each). This CDR3 has 13 residues. Trimming stripped 7 bases from V and 4 bases from J, with 11 bases between. Germline V CDR1 and CDR2: MNHEY, SVGAGI. CDR3 sequence reads: CASKRGQYNEQFF. The CDR3 coding sequence is TGTGCCAGCAAACGGGGCCAATACAATGAGCAGTTCTTC.

The J gene is TRBJ1-5, the V gene TRBV4-1; TRBD1 matches 7 bases. J gave up 3 bases and V 0 bases, and 2 bases lay outside the gene matches. The CDR3 loop spans 15 amino acids. Germline values: CDR1 MGHRA, CDR2 YSYEKL. CDR3 sequence: CASSQDGQVNQPQHF. The CDR3 bases are TGCGCCAGCAGCCAAGACGGACAGGTCAATCAGCCCCAGCATTTT.

The rearrangement joins TRBV4-1 to TRBJ2-5, with D unclear. The J call is uncertain, as TRBJ2-7 better fits the DNA end. CDR3 length: 15 amino acids. Germline V gene data show CDR1 as MGHRA and CDR2 as YSYEKL. The CDR3: CASSQGTSRSYEQYF. The CDR3 bases are TGCGCCAGCAGCCAAGGTACTTCCAGGTCCTACGAGCAGTACTTC.

To note about this clone: Other DNA sequences in the sample encode the same CDR3. This chain connects TRBV2 to TRBJ1-1, with a weak D call TRBD1 (5 bases). Germline V gene data show CDR1 as SNHLY and CDR2 as FYNNEI. The CDR3 spans 13 residues. Trimming took 6 bases from V and 5 from J, leaving 13 bases between them. The CDR3 loop is CASSESGSTEAFF. The CDR3 DNA is TGTGCCAGCAGCGAGTCAGGGAGTACTGAAGCTTTCTTT.

The V gene is TRBV4-3, the J gene TRBJ2-4; D is perhaps TRBD1 or TRBD2 (5 bases each). Trimming cost V 1 base and J 10 bases, with 20 bases left between them. Germline CDR1 and CDR2: LGHNA and YSLEER. The length of the CDR3 is 16 residues. The CDR3 sequence is CASSQGRQSGKGIQYF. As DNA, the CDR3 is TGCGCCAGCAGCCAAGGGCGACAGTCGGGGAAAGGGATTCAGTACTTC.

CDR3 sequence: CASSTTGDGYTF. DNA of the CDR3: TGTGCCAGCAGTACCACAGGGGATGGCTACACCTTC. V gene TRBV27 combines with J gene TRBJ1-2; 7 nucleotides line up with TRBD1. V lost 5 bases to trimming and J lost 6 bases; unmatched junction nucleotides: 3. This CDR3 spans 12 amino acids. Germline-derived CDR1 and CDR2 are MNHEY and SMNVEV (reference sequence).

The rearrangement links TRBV19 to TRBJ1-2; the D is unclear. In germline, CDR1 is LNHDA, CDR2 SQIVND (reference sequence). Deletions cut 3 bases from V and 7 bases from J, with 15 bases between. This CDR3 is built from 14 residues. For the CDR3, the DNA is TGTGCCAGTAGTATCCTCCCCCTCGGGGTTGGCTACACCTTC. Its protein is CASSILPLGVGYTF.

Concerning this clone: The same CDR3 is also encoded by other DNA sequences in this sample. The V gene is TRBV30, the J gene TRBJ2-5, with D possibly TRBD2 on 6 matching bases. Trimming took off 0 bases at V and 4 bases at J, with 9 bases between the two ends. Germline loops: CDR1 GTSNPN, CDR2 SVGIG (reference sequence). This CDR3 region has 13 residues. The CDR3 loop is CAWSVGGAETQYF. The CDR3 DNA follows: TGTGCCTGGAGTGTAGGAGGGGCAGAGACCCAGTACTTC.

The chain carries TRBV7-2 and TRBJ1-2; TRBD1 matches at 9 bases. The CDR3 loop spans 18 amino acids. The V and J ends lost 1 base and 5 bases, in that order; junction bases with no gene match: 14. The germline V gene has CDR1 SGHTA and CDR2 FQGNSA. CDR3 DNA: TGTGCCAGCAGCTTAGTTTCGGGGACAGGGACTTCAATATATGGCTACACCTTC. Amino acids: CASSLVSGTGTSIYGYTF.

The rearrangement links TRBV7-9 to TRBJ1-4; D unclear. The germline CDR1 and CDR2 sequences are SEHNR and FQNEAQ (reference sequence). V lost 5 bases and J lost 0, with 16 bases in between. The CDR3 has 17 residues. The CDR3 loop reads CASSPNGRKATNEKLFF. The CDR3 coding sequence is TGTGCCAGCAGCCCTAATGGGAGAAAAGCAACTAATGAAAAACTGTTTTTT.

The V call is TRBV11-2, the J call TRBJ2-2; 7 nucleotides align to TRBD2. From germline, CDR1 is SGHAT and CDR2 FQNNGV. This CDR3 has 17 residues. Trimming took 1 base from V and 5 from J; bases not matched to a gene: 10. CDR3: CASSLGPAGISTGELFF. CDR3 bases: TGTGCCAGCAGCTTAGGTCCAGCGGGGATAAGTACCGGGGAGCTGTTTTTT.